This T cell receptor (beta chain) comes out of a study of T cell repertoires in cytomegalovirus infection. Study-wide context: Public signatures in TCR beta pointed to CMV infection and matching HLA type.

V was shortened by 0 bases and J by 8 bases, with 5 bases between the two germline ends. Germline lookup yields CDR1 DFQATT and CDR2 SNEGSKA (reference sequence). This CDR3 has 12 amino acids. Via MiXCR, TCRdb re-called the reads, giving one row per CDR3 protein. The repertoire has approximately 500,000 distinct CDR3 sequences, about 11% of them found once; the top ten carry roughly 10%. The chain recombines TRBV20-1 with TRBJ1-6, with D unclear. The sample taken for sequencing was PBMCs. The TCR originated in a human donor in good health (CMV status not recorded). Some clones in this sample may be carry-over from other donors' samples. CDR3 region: CSAREYDSPLHF. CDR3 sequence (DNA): TGCAGTGCTAGAGAATACGATTCACCCCTCCACTTT.